This TCR beta chain is drawn from a study of T-cell reconstitution after alpha-beta-depleted transplantation in children. A library of TCRbeta sequences, prepared with unique molecular identifiers, was generated. One entry per CDR3 protein results from TCRdb running MiXCR on the PCR reads. Seen here are some 640,000 distinct CDR3 sequences, roughly 17% observed once, and the top ten hold 1.1%. V was pared by 10 bases and J by 1 base, with 11 bases between. This CDR3 spans 12 amino acids. Germline-derived CDR1 and CDR2 are SEHNR and FQNEAQ (reference sequence). This chain connects TRBV7-9 to TRBJ2-7; D remains unclear. The sequences come from PBMCs from the stem cell graft donor, collected from the stem cell graft. The source of this sequence is a human donor who donated a stem cell graft to a child with acute myeloid leukemia. CDR3 amino acids: CATSVLSYEQYF. CDR3 DNA: TGTGCCACCTCCGTTCTGTCCTACGAGCAGTACTTC. The full variable domain, with the rest looked up from reference TRBV7-9 and TRBJ2-7, is DTGVSQNPRHKITKRGQNVTFRCDPISEHNRLYWYRQTLGQGPEFLTYFQNEAQLEKSRLLSDRFSAERPKGSFSTLEIQRTEQGDSAMYLCATSVLSYEQYFGPGTRLTVT.